This T cell receptor beta chain was recorded in a study of blood T cell repertoires in COVID-19. The germline V gene encodes CDR1 LGHDT and CDR2 YNNKEL (reference sequence). V dropped 4 bases and J dropped 2; count of bases not matched to a gene: 14. The CDR3 runs to 17 residues. Clones were sequenced by immunoSEQ multiplex PCR, and TCRdb holds only the in-frame ones, with some missing. The data contain 150,000 to 200,000 clones, about 90% of them singletons. This clonotype was obtained from a woman aged 55-70 years with COVID-19, enrolled during active disease. The V and J genes are TRBV3-1 (or the pseudogene TRBV3-2) and TRBJ2-7; TRBD2 matches 7 bases. Sequences were obtained from peripheral blood. CDR3 nucleotide sequence: TGTGCCAGCAGCCCTTTCTTTCCGGGAGGCATCCCCTACGAGCAGTACTTC. Translated: CASSPFFPGGIPYEQYF.